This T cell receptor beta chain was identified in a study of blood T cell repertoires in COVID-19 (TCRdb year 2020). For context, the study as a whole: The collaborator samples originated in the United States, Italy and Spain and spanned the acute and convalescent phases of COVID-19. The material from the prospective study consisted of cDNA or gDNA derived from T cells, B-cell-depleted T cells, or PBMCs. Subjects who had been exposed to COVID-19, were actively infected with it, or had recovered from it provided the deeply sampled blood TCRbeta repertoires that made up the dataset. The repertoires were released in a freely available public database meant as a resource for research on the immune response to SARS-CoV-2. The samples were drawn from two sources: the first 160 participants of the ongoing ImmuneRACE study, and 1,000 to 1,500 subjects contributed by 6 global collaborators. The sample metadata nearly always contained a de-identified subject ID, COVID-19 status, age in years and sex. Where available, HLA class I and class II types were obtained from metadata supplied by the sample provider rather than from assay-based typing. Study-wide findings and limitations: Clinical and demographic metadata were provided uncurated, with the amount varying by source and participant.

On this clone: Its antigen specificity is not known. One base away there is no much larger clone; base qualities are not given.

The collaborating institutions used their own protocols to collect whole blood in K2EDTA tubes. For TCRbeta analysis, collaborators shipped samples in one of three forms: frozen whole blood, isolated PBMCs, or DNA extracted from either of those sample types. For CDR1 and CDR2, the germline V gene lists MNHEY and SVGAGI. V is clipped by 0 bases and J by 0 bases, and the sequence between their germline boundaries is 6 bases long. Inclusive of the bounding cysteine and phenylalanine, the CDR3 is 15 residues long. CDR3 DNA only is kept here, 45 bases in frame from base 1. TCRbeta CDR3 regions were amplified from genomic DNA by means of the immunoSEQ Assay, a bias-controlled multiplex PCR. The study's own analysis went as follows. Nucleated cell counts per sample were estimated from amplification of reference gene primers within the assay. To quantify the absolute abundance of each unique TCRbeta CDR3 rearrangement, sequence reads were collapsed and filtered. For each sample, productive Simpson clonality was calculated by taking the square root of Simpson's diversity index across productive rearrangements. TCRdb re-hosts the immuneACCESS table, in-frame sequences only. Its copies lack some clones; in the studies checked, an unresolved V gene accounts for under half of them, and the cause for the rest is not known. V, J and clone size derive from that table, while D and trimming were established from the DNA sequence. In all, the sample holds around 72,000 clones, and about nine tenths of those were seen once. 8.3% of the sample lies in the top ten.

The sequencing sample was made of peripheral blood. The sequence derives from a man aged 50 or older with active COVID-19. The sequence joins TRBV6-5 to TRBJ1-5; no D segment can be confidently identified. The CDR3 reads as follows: CASSYSAYSNQPQHF. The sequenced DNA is TGTGCCAGCAGTTACTCGGCTTATAGCAATCAGCCCCAGCATTTT.